The 9 T cell receptor beta chains presented below share a single source sample, sequenced in a study of cytomegalovirus exposure and HLA in healthy donors. Amplification used 60 Vbeta primers and 13 Jbeta primers. Sequencing was performed with immunoSEQ multiplex PCR; in TCRdb, only in-frame clones are kept and a portion is missing. Among 110,000 to 150,000 clones, 65% to 80% were seen once, and the ten largest hold 1.5% to 2%. Sample: PBMCs. These receptors all come from a young woman in good health and CMV-seronegative.

This clone turned up a few times. The chain employs TRBV5-1 and TRBJ1-3, with D possibly TRBD1 on 5 matching bases. The ends were cut back, 1 base at V and 0 bases at J, with 14 bases in the middle. The CDR3 totals 17 residues. CDR1 and CDR2 from the germline V gene are SGHRS and YFSETQ. CDR3 nucleotides: TGCGCCAGCAGCTTGCTGGGGCAGGCTGACTCTGGAAACACCATATATTTT. It yields the protein CASSLLGQADSGNTIYF.

This clone was detected a few times. This rearrangement joins TRBV2 to TRBJ2-2; TRBD1 matches at 7 bases. The CDR3 loop spans 15 amino acids. J lost 10 bases, V lost 7 bases, and 15 bases had no gene match. CDR1 SNHLY and CDR2 FYNNEI come from the germline V gene. The CDR3 coding sequence is TGTGCCAGCATGAACCAGGGGGACGGTAGTACGGAGCTGTTTTTT. Protein product: CASMNQGDGSTELFF.

J is TRBJ1-2 and V is TRBV2; D is perhaps TRBD1 (6 bases). The germline V gene encodes CDR1 SNHLY and CDR2 FYNNEI. The CDR3 runs to 15 residues. Trimming stripped 6 bases from V and 1 base from J, with 15 bases between. In nucleotides, the CDR3 is TGTGCCAGCAGCGAGGACAGCGCGATTAACTATGGCTACACCTTC. This translates into CASSEDSAINYGYTF.

The chain is built from TRBV5-8 and TRBJ2-7; 10 bases are a match to TRBD1. The CDR3 is 16 amino acids. Germline trimming cut 4 bases from V and 2 bases from J; bases unmatched to any gene: 9. Germline CDR1 and CDR2: SGHTS and YDEGEE. CDR3 residues: CASSRGQGITPYEQYV. The CDR3 DNA sequence: TGTGCCAGCAGCCGGGGACAGGGGATAACCCCCTACGAGCAGTACGTC.

V is TRBV28 and J is TRBJ1-3; the match to TRBD1 covers 7 bases. Germline CDR1 reads MDHEN; CDR2 reads SYDVKM. The CDR3 has 14 residues. The V and J ends lost 9 bases and 4 bases, in that order; junction bases with no gene match: 9. The CDR3 nucleotides are TGTGCCAGTTGGAAGGGGGCAGCGGGAAACACCATATATTTT. Its protein is CASWKGAAGNTIYF. Using reference TRBV28 and TRBJ1-3 for the parts outside the CDR3, the full variable domain is DVKVTQSSRYLVKRTGEKVFLECVQDMDHENMFWYRQDPGLGLRLIYFSYDVKMKEKGDIPEGYSVSREKKERFSLILESASTNQTSMYLCASWKGAAGNTIYFGEGSWLTVV.

The gene calls are TRBV30 and TRBJ2-5; the D is unclear. This CDR3 is built from 12 residues. Trimming stripped 2 bases from V and 4 bases from J, with 8 bases between. CDR1 is GTSNPN and CDR2 is SVGIG in the germline V gene (reference sequence). DNA of the CDR3: TGTGCCTGGAGTCCGTCCTTAGAGACCCAGTACTTC. Encoded protein: CAWSPSLETQYF.

This chain connects TRBV13 to TRBJ1-3; TRBD1 matches 7 bases. With V trimmed by 4 bases and J by 5 bases, 8 bases remained unmatched. CDR1 is PRHDT, CDR2 FYEKMQ, per germline (reference sequence). This CDR3 contains 15 residues. The CDR3 region has the DNA TGTGCCAGCAGCTCCGACAGGGCGGTTAGAAACACCATATATTTT. Translation gives CASSSDRAVRNTIYF.

This chain links TRBV7-9 with TRBJ1-2, with TRBD1 identical over 7 bases. Per the germline V gene, CDR1 is SEHNR and CDR2 is FQNEAQ (reference sequence). CDR3 length equals 16 residues. V was clipped by 1 base and J by 3 bases; unmatched bases: 8. The CDR3 loop is CASSLGKGAEDYGYTF. Written as DNA, the CDR3 is TGTGCCAGCAGCTTAGGAAAGGGGGCGGAGGACTATGGCTACACCTTC.

In this sample, this clone turned up a few times. This rearrangement joins TRBV29-1 to TRBJ2-3; 8 bases are a match to TRBD2. The V gene's germline CDR1 is SQVTM and CDR2 ANQGSEA. This CDR3 is 16 amino acids long. V gave up 1 base and J gave up 4 bases; unmatched junction bases: 10. The CDR3 region is CSVEGIAGSPPDTQYF. The CDR3 DNA is TGCAGCGTTGAAGGAATAGCGGGATCACCCCCAGATACGCAGTATTTT.